The clone carrying this TCR beta chain has a count of ten or more. Its antigen is not known. There are 16 residues in the CDR3. The germline V and J ends were trimmed by 5 bases and 1 base, with 15 bases remaining between them. Looked up from germline, CDR1 is SGHTA and CDR2 is FQGNSA. These data come from a study of post-analysis software for immune sequencing data. Study findings and constraints: The study found TRBV5-6, TRBV5-1 and TRBV20-1 among five or six TRBV segments more frequent in patients than controls.

TCR beta cDNA libraries had unique molecular identifiers. TCRdb analysed the PCR reads with MiXCR anew, one entry per CDR3 protein. The top ten hold around 4.8% of the sample, which has over 250,000 distinct CDR3 sequences, around 34% seen once. This sequence was found in a girl aged 10 to 17 with multiple sclerosis. Sequencing was performed on blood. V gene TRBV7-2 combines with J gene TRBJ2-4; tentatively, D is TRBD1 or TRBD2 (5 bases each). Here the CDR3 reads CASSALPGTAKNIQYF. As DNA, the CDR3 is TGTGCCAGCAGCGCCCTCCCCGGGACCGCCAAAAACATTCAGTACTTC.